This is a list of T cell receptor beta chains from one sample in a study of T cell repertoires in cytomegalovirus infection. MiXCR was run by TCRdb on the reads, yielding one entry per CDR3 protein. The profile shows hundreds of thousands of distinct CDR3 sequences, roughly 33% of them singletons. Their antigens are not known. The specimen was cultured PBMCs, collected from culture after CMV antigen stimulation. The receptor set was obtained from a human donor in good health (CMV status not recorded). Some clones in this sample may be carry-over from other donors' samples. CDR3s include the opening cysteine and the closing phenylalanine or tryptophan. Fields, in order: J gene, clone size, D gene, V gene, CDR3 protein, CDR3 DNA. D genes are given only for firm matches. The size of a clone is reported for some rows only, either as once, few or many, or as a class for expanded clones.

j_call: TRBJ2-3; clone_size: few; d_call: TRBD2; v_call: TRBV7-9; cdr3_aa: CASSIFGGGTTDTQYF; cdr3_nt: TGTGCCAGCAGCATCTTCGGGGGGGGAACCACAGATACGCAGTATTTT
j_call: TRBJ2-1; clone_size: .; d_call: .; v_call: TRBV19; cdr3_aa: CASSLGLVSSYNEQFF; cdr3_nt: TGTGCCAGTAGTCTAGGCCTAGTGAGCTCCTACAATGAGCAGTTCTTC
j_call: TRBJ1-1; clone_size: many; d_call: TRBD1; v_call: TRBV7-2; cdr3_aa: CASSFSKTGGNTEAFF; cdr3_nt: TGTGCCAGCAGCTTCAGCAAAACAGGGGGGAACACTGAAGCTTTCTTT
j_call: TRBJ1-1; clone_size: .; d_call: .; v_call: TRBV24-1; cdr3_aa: CATSDQGHVRAFF; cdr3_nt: TGTGCCACCAGTGACCAGGGACATGTGCGTGCTTTCTTT
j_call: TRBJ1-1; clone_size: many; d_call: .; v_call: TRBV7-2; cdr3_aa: CASSVMDSTEAFF; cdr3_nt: TGTGCCAGCAGCGTAATGGACTCTACTGAAGCTTTCTTT
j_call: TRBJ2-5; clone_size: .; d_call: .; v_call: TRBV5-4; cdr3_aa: CASSLDRRGQETQYF; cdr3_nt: TGTGCCAGCAGCTTGGATCGCCGTGGACAAGAGACCCAGTACTTC
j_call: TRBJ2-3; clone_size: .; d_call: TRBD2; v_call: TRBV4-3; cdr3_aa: CASSQGVSGRDTQYF; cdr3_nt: TGCGCCAGCAGCCAAGGGGTTAGCGGGAGAGATACGCAGTATTTT
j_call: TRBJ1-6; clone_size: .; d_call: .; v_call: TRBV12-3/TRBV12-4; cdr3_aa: CASSLPVYGSPLHF; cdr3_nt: TGTGCCAGCAGTTTACCAGTGTACGGTTCACCCCTCCACTTT
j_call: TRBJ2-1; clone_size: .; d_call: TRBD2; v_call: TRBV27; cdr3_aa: CASSLISSGGHNEQFF; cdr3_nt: TGTGCCAGCAGTTTAATCTCTAGCGGGGGGCACAATGAGCAGTTCTTC
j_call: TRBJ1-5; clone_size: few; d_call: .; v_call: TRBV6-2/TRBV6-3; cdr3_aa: CASTHSDSNQPQHF; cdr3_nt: TGTGCCAGCACGCACAGCGATAGCAATCAGCCCCAGCATTTT
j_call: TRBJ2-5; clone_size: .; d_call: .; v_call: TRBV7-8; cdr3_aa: CASNPGPQETQYF; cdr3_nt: TGTGCCAGCAATCCGGGGCCCCAAGAGACCCAGTACTTC